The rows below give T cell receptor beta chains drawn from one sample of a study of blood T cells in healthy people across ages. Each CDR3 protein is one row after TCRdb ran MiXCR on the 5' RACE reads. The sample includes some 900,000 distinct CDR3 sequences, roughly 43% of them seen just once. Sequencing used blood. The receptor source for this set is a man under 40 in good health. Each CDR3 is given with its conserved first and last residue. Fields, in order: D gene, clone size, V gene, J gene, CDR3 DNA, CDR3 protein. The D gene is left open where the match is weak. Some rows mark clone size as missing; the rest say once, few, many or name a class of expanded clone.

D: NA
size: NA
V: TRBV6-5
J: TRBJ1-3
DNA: TGTGCCAGCAACGACGGGACCGTAGGAAACACCATATATTTT
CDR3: CASNDGTVGNTIYF

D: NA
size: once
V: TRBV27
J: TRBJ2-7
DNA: TGTGCCAGCAGTTCCGGGCCCTATTACGAGCGGTACTTC
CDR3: CASSSGPYYERYF

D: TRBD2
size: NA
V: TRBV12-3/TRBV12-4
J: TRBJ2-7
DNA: TGTGCCAGCAATTTTCTGAGCGGGGGTTGGGAGTCCCAGTACTTC
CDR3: CASNFLSGGWESQYF

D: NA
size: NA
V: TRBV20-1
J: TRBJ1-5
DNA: TGCAGTGCTAGAGATCGCAAGGGAGGAGGCAATCAGCCCCAGCATTTT
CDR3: CSARDRKGGGNQPQHF

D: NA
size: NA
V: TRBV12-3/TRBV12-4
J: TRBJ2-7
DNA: TGTGCCAGCAGCCGGGTGGTTACGACCACCTACGAGCAGTACTTC
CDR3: CASSRVVTTTYEQYF

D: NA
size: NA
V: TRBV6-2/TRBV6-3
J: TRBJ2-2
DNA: TGTGCCAGCAGTCGAACAAGGGAAGGGACCGGGGAGCTGTTTTTT
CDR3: CASSRTREGTGELFF

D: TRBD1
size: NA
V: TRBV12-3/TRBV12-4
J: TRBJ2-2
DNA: TGTGCCAGCCAGAGGACAGGGGGCCTCACCGGGGAGCTGTTTTTT
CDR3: CASQRTGGLTGELFF

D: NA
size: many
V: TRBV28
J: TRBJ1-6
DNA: TGTGCCAGCAGTCCCCCGGCTGGGTACGAATCACCCCTCCACTTT
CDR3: CASSPPAGYESPLHF

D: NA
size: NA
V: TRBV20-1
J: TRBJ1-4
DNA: TGCAGTGCTCCCCGGGCCGGGGGGGAAAAACTGTTTTTT
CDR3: CSAPRAGGEKLFF

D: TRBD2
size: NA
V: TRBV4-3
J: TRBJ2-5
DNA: TGCGCCAGCAGCCAAGACACAGAGCGGGGAAAGACCCAGTACTTC
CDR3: CASSQDTERGKTQYF

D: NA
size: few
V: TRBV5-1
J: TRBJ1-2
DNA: TGCGCCAGCAGCTATGACCGGGGGGCTAACTATGGCTACACCTTC
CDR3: CASSYDRGANYGYTF

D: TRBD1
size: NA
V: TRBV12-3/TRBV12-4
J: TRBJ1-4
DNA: TGTGCCAGCAGCCCGTACCGGGACAGGGAGGAAAAACTGTTTTTT
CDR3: CASSPYRDREEKLFF

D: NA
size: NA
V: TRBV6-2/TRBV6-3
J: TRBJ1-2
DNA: TGTGCCAGCACCTATTTTATGTCCGGGCCGTCTGACTATGGCTACACCTTC
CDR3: CASTYFMSGPSDYGYTF

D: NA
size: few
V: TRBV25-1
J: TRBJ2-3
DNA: TGTGCCAGCAGTGACAGGGGGGGGATGGCAGATACGCAGTATTTT
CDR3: CASSDRGGMADTQYF

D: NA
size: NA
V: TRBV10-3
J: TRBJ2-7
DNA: TGTGCCATCGCTGTAAGGGAAAGGGACGAGCAGTACTTC
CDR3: CAIAVRERDEQYF

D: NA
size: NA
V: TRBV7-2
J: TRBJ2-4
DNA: TGTGCCAGCAGCCCTGGCCGAAGCGGAAGCATTCAGTACTTC
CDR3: CASSPGRSGSIQYF

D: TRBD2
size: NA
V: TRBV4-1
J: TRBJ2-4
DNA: TGCGCCAGCAGCCAAGTAAGGCGCGGGGGGTTCCCTACGATGGAGCAGTACTTC
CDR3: CASSQVRRGGFPTMEQYF

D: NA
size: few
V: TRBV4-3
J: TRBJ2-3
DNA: TGCGCCAGCAGCCAGGGGACCAAAGGTACAGATACGCAGTATTTT
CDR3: CASSQGTKGTDTQYF

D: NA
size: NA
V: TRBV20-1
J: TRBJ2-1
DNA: TGCAGTGCGGAACTAGAAACCTACAATGAGCAGTTCTTC
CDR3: CSAELETYNEQFF

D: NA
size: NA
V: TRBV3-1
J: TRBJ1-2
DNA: TGTGCCAGCAGCCCAGGCCCGACAGCTAACTATGGCTACACCTTC
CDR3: CASSPGPTANYGYTF

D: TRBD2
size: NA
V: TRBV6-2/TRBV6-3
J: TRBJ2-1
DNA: TGTGCCAGCAGTTACGAACTAGCGGGGGGGTACTCCTACAATGAGCAGTTCTTC
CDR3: CASSYELAGGYSYNEQFF

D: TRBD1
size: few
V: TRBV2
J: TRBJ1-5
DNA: TGTGCCAGCAGTGGGGGCAGGGGGGTCTCCAGCAATCAGCCCCAGCATTTT
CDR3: CASSGGRGVSSNQPQHF

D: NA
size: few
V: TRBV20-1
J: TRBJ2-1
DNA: TGCAGTGCTAGATTAGGCGGAGTGGGGAATGAGCAGTTCTTC
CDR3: CSARLGGVGNEQFF

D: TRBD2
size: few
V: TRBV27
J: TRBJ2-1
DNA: TGTGCCAGCAGTCCCAGGACTAGCGGGGGAGTTTACAATGAGCAGTTCTTC
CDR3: CASSPRTSGGVYNEQFF

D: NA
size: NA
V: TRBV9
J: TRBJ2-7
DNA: TGTGCCAGCAGTGTAGGGGCGGTTCCCGGCTCCTACGAGCAGTACTTC
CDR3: CASSVGAVPGSYEQYF

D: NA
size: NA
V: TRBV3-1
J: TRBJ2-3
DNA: TGTGCCAGCAGCCAGCGGACCGTGACGAGCACAGATACGCAGTATTTT
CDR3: CASSQRTVTSTDTQYF

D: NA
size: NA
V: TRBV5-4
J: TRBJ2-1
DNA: TGTGCCAGCAGCCCCTCCGGGACTGAGGGCCCTGAGCAGTTCTTC
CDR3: CASSPSGTEGPEQFF

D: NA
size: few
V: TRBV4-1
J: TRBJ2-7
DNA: TGCGCCAGCAGCCGGCCGGGACAATACAGCTACGAGCAGTACTTC
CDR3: CASSRPGQYSYEQYF

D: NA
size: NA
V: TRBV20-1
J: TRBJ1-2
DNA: TGCAGTGCCAAACCGGGGGTCGGCTACACCTTC
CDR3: CSAKPGVGYTF

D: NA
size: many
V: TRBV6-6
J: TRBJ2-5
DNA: TGTGCCAGCAGTTACGAGACCCAGTACTTC
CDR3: CASSYETQYF

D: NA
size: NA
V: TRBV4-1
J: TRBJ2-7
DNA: TGCGCCAGCAGCCAGGGGACCGTTCAGAGCTACGAGCAGTACTTC
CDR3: CASSQGTVQSYEQYF

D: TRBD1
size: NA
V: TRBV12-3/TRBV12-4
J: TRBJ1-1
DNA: TGTGCCAGCAGTTTATTCTGGACAGGGCGGGGGACTGAAGCTTTCTTT
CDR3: CASSLFWTGRGTEAFF

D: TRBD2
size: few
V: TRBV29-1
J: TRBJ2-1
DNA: TGCAGCGTTGCGGCGGCTAGCGGGGACTACAATGAGCAGTTCTTC
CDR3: CSVAAASGDYNEQFF

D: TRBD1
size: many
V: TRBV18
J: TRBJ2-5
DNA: TGTGCCAGCTCACGGGACAGCCAAGAGACCCAGTACTTC
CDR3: CASSRDSQETQYF

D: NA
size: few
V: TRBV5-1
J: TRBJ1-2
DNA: TGCGCCAGCAGCACCACCGGACAGCAAAACTATGGCTACACCTTC
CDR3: CASSTTGQQNYGYTF

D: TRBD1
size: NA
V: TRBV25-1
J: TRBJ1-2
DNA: TGTGCCAGCAGTATTTCACAGGGGACCTCTGGCTACACCTTC
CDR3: CASSISQGTSGYTF

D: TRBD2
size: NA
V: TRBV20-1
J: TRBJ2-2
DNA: TGCAGTGCTAGAGGCCCACTAGCGGGGTTAGCCGGGGAGCTGTTTTTT
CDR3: CSARGPLAGLAGELFF